The source of this T cell receptor beta chain is a study of blood T cell repertoires in COVID-19. For the study at large: Material from acute and convalescent COVID-19 was sourced from the United States, Italy and Spain.

TCRdb keeps only in-frame clones here, not all; method: immunoSEQ multiplex PCR. The sample comprises around 250,000 clones, roughly 83% of which are singletons, and about 4.6% rests with the top ten. V was clipped by 0 bases and J by 4 bases, with 12 bases between them. Looked up from germline, CDR1 is MNHNS and CDR2 is SASEGT. The CDR3 runs to 16 residues. The gene calls are TRBV6-1 and TRBJ2-2, with D maybe TRBD2 (6 bases). Specimen: peripheral blood. The TCR comes from a man in his sixties who had recovered from COVID-19. The CDR3, as DNA: TGTGCCAGCAGTGAAGCGATCGGGACTCGCACCGGGGAGCTGTTTTTT. Its protein is CASSEAIGTRTGELFF.